Listed below are T cell receptor beta chains from one sample, sequenced in a study of OX40 agonist ivuxolimab in advanced cancers. Assay: immunoSEQ multiplex PCR; the TCRdb copy retains only in-frame clones and omits some. The table includes tens of thousands of clones, approximately 90% detected once. The sequences come from CD4+ or CD8+ T cells sorted from blood, collected in a trial of the OX40 agonist ivuxolimab. The receptors were sampled from an adult with an advanced solid tumor such as melanoma, head and neck, liver or kidney cancer. CDR3s leave out the opening cysteine and the closing phenylalanine or tryptophan.

TRBV7-6 | ASSLGGVASSYNEQF
TRBV7-3 | ASSAGTGGSNTEAF
TRBV19 | ASSSATGTAAGYT
TRBV7-7 | ASSPGLAGATDTQY
TRBV30 | AWSRGVGTPWN
TRBV28 | ASSSGAASNEKLF
TRBV30 | AMEARGRGFQPQH
TRBV7-7 | ASSPGTGSAGELF
TRBV7-9 | ASSTDTGSGNTIY
TRBV5-5 | ASSLEGIGGYGYT
TRBV5-4 | ASSSRDRGTSNEKLF
TRBV27 | ASSLSWQSQETQY
TRBV13 | ASSRRGSPETQY
TRBV5-4 | ASSPQAEYGEQF
TRBV5-1 | ASSYDRGRGTQY
TRBV6-1 | AAVSGTDTQY
TRBV9 | ASSPQEGEKLF
TRBV6-6 | ASSYGGSTTDTQY
TRBV6-1 | ASSPGTSGNNEQF
TRBV6-6 | ASIMRQGPIGTPLH
TRBV19 | ASSIIGTGKDTEAF
TRBV5-4 | ASSQGPAYEQY
TRBV5-1 | ASSLGQGGSYNEQF
TRBV5-1 | ASSTRQGTGEQY
TRBV5-1 | ASSGTDSTNEKLF
TRBV27 | ASSSGVGGYT
TRBV5-1 | ASSWQGESGYT
TRBV5-1 | ASSLDTSGSGTDTQY
TRBV5-1 | ASSRPGQGISANVLT
TRBV7-9 | ASSFGTRIPNEQF
TRBV11-3 | ASSLGTVHEQF
TRBV27 | ASSLRDRGEAF
TRBV19 | ASNPPGYTGELF
TRBV5-1 | ASSLEPSNQPQH
TRBV9 | ASSRTSDRTDTQY
TRBV30 | AWSRGQGYGNEQY
TRBV10-3 | ATGSSGNTIY
TRBV9 | ASSVDRGRYGYT
TRBV21-1 | ASSKFLLYEQY
TRBV14 | ASSQNRGIGGELF